The 14 T cell receptor beta chains reported below all come from one sample, sequenced in a study of cytomegalovirus exposure and HLA in healthy donors. The PCR contained 60 Vbeta and 13 Jbeta primers. Assay used: immunoSEQ multiplex PCR; TCRdb lists only in-frame clones, some missing. The sample lists about 56,000 clones, about 86% occurring once. The sequencing sample was made of PBMCs. These receptor sequences come from a middle-aged man in good health and CMV-seronegative.

The chain joins TRBV28 to TRBJ1-2, with D possibly being TRBD1 (6 bases). Germline V CDR1 and CDR2: MDHEN, SYDVKM. This CDR3 contains 13 residues. The V end lost 2 bases, the J end lost 2 bases, and 6 bases lay between the germline ends. The CDR3 sequence is CASSLTGNYGYTF. In nucleotides, the CDR3 is TGTGCCAGCAGTTTAACAGGGAACTATGGCTACACCTTC.

J is TRBJ2-7 and V is TRBV27, with D possibly TRBD1 on 5 matching bases. Germline CDR1 reads MNHEY; CDR2 reads SMNVEV (reference sequence). V dropped 5 bases and J dropped 1 base, with 15 bases sitting between them. The CDR3 is 15 amino acids. The CDR3 DNA is TGTGCCAGCAGTCCCCTGGGGCGATATTCCTACGAGCAGTACTTC. Translation: CASSPLGRYSYEQYF.

The genes are TRBV2 and TRBJ1-1; TRBD1 is a possible D gene (6 bases). Germline V gene lookup returns CDR1 SNHLY and CDR2 FYNNEI. Deletions cut 6 bases from V and 4 bases from J, with 15 bases between. The CDR3 is 14 amino acids. CDR3 residues: CASRNRVGVTEAFF. CDR3 nucleotides: TGTGCCAGCAGGAACAGGGTTGGGGTCACTGAAGCTTTCTTT.

This clone was seen a handful of times. This sequence joins TRBV5-8 and TRBJ2-5; TRBD2 is a possible D gene (5 bases). CDR3 length: 14 residues. Germline V gene sequence: CDR1 SGHTS, CDR2 YDEGEE. Trimming took off 4 bases at V and 3 bases at J, with 13 bases between the two ends. The CDR3 DNA is TGTGCCAGCAGCGGAGGACGGCTGGAAGAGACCCAGTACTTC. Translating it yields CASSGGRLEETQYF.

This clone was seen a single time. This rearrangement joins TRBV4-2 to TRBJ2-2; D may be TRBD1 (6 bases). The CDR3 is 16 residues long. Trimming left V 0 bases short and J 5 bases short, with 13 bases between. Germline loops: CDR1 LGHNA, CDR2 YNFKEQ. The CDR3 coding sequence is TGTGCCAGCAGCCAAGAATCAGGGGCGCTGACCGGGGAGCTGTTTTTT. Translation gives CASSQESGALTGELFF.

In this sample, this clone turned up a few times. Other DNA sequences in this sample translate to the same CDR3. This chain joins TRBV19 and TRBJ1-1; D not certain. In germline, CDR1 is LNHDA, CDR2 SQIVND (reference sequence). Trimming left V 3 bases short and J 8 bases short, with 7 bases between. CDR3 length: 11 residues. The CDR3 loop reads CASSMETEAFF. The DNA for the CDR3 is TGTGCCAGTAGTATGGAGACGGAAGCTTTCTTT.

The chain has TRBV30 and TRBJ1-5; D remains unclear. V was pared by 2 bases and J by 5 bases, with 10 bases between. Germline V gene sequence: CDR1 GTSNPN, CDR2 SVGIG (reference sequence). The CDR3 extends over 13 amino acids. The CDR3 DNA is TGTGCCTGGAGTCGTGTGGCCTATCAGCCCCAGCATTTT. Translating gives CAWSRVAYQPQHF.

This chain joins TRBV5-1 and TRBJ1-1, with a possible D match to TRBD1 (5 bases). This CDR3 has 15 amino acids. Trimming removed 0 bases at V and 0 bases at J, with 9 bases between. Germline V gives CDR1 SGHRS, CDR2 YFSETQ. CDR3 loop: CASSLDRPMNTEAFF. CDR3 nucleotide sequence: TGCGCCAGCAGCTTGGACAGGCCCATGAACACTGAAGCTTTCTTT. Full variable domain (remainder filled in from reference TRBV5-1 and TRBJ1-1): KAGVTQTPRYLIKTRGQQVTLSCSPISGHRSVSWYQQTPGQGLQFLFEYFSETQRNKGNFPGRFSGRQFSNSRSEMNVSTLELGDSALYLCASSLDRPMNTEAFFGQGTRLTVV.

The V gene is TRBV6-1, the J gene TRBJ2-3, with TRBD2 matching over 10 bases. With V trimmed by 4 bases and J by 0 bases, 16 bases remained unmatched. Germline values: CDR1 MNHNS, CDR2 SASEGT. CDR3 length: 20 amino acids. DNA of the CDR3: TGTGCCAGCAGTGTTCGGCCTAGCGGGGGCAGGACTTCTAGCACAGATACGCAGTATTTT. It specifies CASSVRPSGGRTSSTDTQYF.

This chain joins TRBV10-2 and TRBJ1-4, with D possibly being TRBD1 (5 bases). With 7 bases removed from V and 5 bases from J, the gap between germline ends came to 14 bases. Germline V gene lookup returns CDR1 WSHSY and CDR2 SAAADI. The CDR3 length is 14 residues. As DNA, the CDR3 is TGCGCCAGCACCGAGAGGGGAGGGAATGAAAAACTGTTTTTT. The encoded protein is CASTERGGNEKLFF.

This clone occurred a few times. The genes are TRBV6-1 and TRBJ2-7; 8 nucleotides align to TRBD1. J lost 0 bases, V lost 6 bases, and 4 bases had no gene match. CDR3 length: 14 residues. From germline, CDR1 is MNHNS and CDR2 SASEGT. CDR3 sequence: CASRGQVNSYEQYF. The CDR3 DNA sequence: TGTGCCAGCAGGGGACAGGTAAACTCCTACGAGCAGTACTTC.

The chain has TRBV30 and TRBJ2-3, with 8 bases lining up with TRBD2. The V gene end was trimmed by 4 bases and the J gene end by 4 bases; junction bases not matched to a gene: 4. Germline-derived CDR1 and CDR2 are GTSNPN and SVGIG (reference sequence). This CDR3 region has 13 residues. CDR3 DNA sequence: TGTGCCTGGAACCCGGGACTAGCAGATACGCAGTATTTT. It translates to CAWNPGLADTQYF.

This chain links TRBV5-8 with TRBJ2-1; 16 nucleotides match TRBD2. This CDR3 contains 19 residues. The V gene end was trimmed by 0 bases and the J gene end by 6 bases; junction bases not matched to a gene: 9. Germline CDR1 is SGHTS and CDR2 is YDEGEE. The CDR3 region is CASSLVGLAGGPASNEQFF. CDR3 sequence (DNA): TGTGCCAGCAGCTTGGTGGGACTAGCGGGGGGGCCCGCCAGCAATGAGCAGTTCTTC.

CDR3 nucleotide sequence: TGTGCCAGCAGCTTAGGCGGGCGGGTGAGCTCCTACGAGCAGTACGTC. Translated: CASSLGGRVSSYEQYV. This chain uses TRBV7-2 with TRBJ2-7, with TRBD2 as a possible D gene (5 bases). Germline loops: CDR1 SGHTA, CDR2 FQGNSA. Trimming took 1 base from V and 0 from J, leaving 13 bases between them. The CDR3 sequence is 16 residues long.